Many counts were recorded for the clone carrying this T cell receptor (beta chain). Its antigen is not identified. The study's library attached unique molecular identifiers to single cDNA molecules. Original processing methods: Per-sample TCR counts ranged from about 23,224 to 690,600, median roughly 96,000. In TCRdb, the 5' RACE reads were re-called with MiXCR into one record per CDR3 protein. These V and J calls originate from TCRdb's pipeline instead of the authors' own analysis. Here the sample spans about 140,000 distinct CDR3 sequences, 4.1% being singletons. These data belong to a study of human T cells and chemical hapten exposure. Study at large: Among samples, TCR yields varied mainly because of small differences in pooled library volume. General study results and limits: Sensitization with DPC brought no change to TCRs above 1 in 1000 in frequency.

Total RNA was extracted from unfractionated whole blood. The CDR3 covers 15 residues. The junction had 5 bases not matched to a gene; V was cut back by 4 bases and J by 3 bases. Germline CDR1 and CDR2: SGHNT and YYREEE (reference sequence). The clonotype originates from a female donor in good health. This chain connects TRBV5-4 to TRBJ1-4; 8 positions match TRBD1. The CDR3 coding sequence is TGTGCCAGCAGCGTCCCAGGGGGCGCTAATGAAAAACTGTTTTTT. It yields the protein CASSVPGGANEKLFF.